One sample yielded the 29 T cell receptor beta chains listed below, sequenced in a study of T cell responses to AZD1222 COVID-19 vaccine. Measured with immunoSEQ multiplex PCR; TCRdb has only the in-frame clones, and not every one. Of 65,000 to 75,000 clones listed, less than 90% were seen once; the top ten hold around 20%. Specimen: peripheral blood, collected on day 0 of AZD1222 vaccination. These receptors came from an adult in good health.

This clone was counted between two and nine times. This chain uses TRBV18 with TRBJ2-1, with 14 positions matching TRBD2. This CDR3 has 16 amino acids. V lost 2 bases to trimming and J lost 4 bases; unmatched junction nucleotides: 1. Germline-derived CDR1 and CDR2 are KGHSH and LQKENI. CDR3 amino acids: CASSPGLAGGYNEQFF. In nucleotides, the CDR3 is TGTGCCAGCTCACCAGGACTAGCGGGGGGTTACAATGAGCAGTTCTTC.

CDR3 sequence: CASSLKLNYGYTF. CDR3 nucleotide sequence: TGTGCCAGCAGTTTAAAGCTTAACTATGGCTACACCTTC. The chain combines TRBV28 with TRBJ1-2, with no clear D. The CDR3 has 13 residues. Germline values: CDR1 MDHEN, CDR2 SYDVKM. The ends were cut back, 2 bases at V and 1 base at J, with 5 bases in the middle.

V usage is TRBV7-3 and J usage is TRBJ2-7, with TRBD1 as a possible D gene (6 bases). The CDR3 is 15 amino acids. Germline V gene sequence: CDR1 SGHTA, CDR2 FQGTGA. Between the trimmed V and J ends, which lost 1 base and 5 bases, there was a span of 15 bases. CDR3 residues: CASSLIGSGVNEQYF. The CDR3 region has the DNA TGTGCCAGCAGCTTAATTGGGTCAGGGGTCAACGAGCAGTACTTC.

The CDR3 region has the DNA TGTGCCAGCAGCCCCTGGAGGGGGGAAGCTTTCTTT. Protein product: CASSPWRGEAFF. The genes are TRBV7-8 and TRBJ1-1; D is possibly TRBD1 (6 bases). CDR3 size: 12 residues. V lost 5 bases, J lost 8 bases, and 12 bases lay in between. CDR1 SGHVS and CDR2 FQNEAQ come from the germline V gene. Full variable domain (rest looked up from reference TRBV7-8 and TRBJ1-1): GAGVSQSPRYKVAKRGQDVALRCDPISGHVSLFWYQQALGQGPEFLTYFQNEAQLDKSGLPSDRFFAERPEGSVSTLKIQRTQQEDSAVYLCASSPWRGEAFFGQGTRLTVV.

The gene calls are TRBV19 and TRBJ2-7; D gene ambiguous. Trimming removed 3 bases at V and 1 base at J, with 7 bases between. Germline CDR1 reads LNHDA; CDR2 reads SQIVND (reference sequence). This CDR3 is built from 13 residues. The CDR3 loop is CASSITVSYEQYF. DNA of the CDR3: TGTGCCAGTAGTATTACTGTTTCCTACGAGCAGTACTTC.

The gene calls are TRBV29-1 and TRBJ1-1; D call uncertain. V was pared by 8 bases and J by 2 bases, with 15 bases between. Germline lookup yields CDR1 SQVTM and CDR2 ANQGSEA. The CDR3 consists of 13 residues. CDR3 bases: TGCAGCATTACCCAAGGGATTAACACTGAAGCTTTCTTT. Translation: CSITQGINTEAFF.

V gene TRBV27 combines with J gene TRBJ1-6; D unclear. Trimming took off 6 bases at V and 9 bases at J, with 9 bases between the two ends. This CDR3 spans 12 amino acids. CDR1 and CDR2 (germline): MNHEY, SMNVEV (reference sequence). This chain's CDR3 is CASRLGISPLHF. The CDR3 coding sequence is TGTGCCAGCAGACTTGGTATTTCACCCCTCCACTTT.

V and J are TRBV4-2 and TRBJ1-3, with D possibly TRBD1 on 5 matching bases. Per the germline V gene, CDR1 is LGHNA and CDR2 is YNFKEQ. This CDR3 spans 19 amino acids. Trimming stripped 4 bases from V and 0 bases from J, with 22 bases between. CDR3 in amino acids: CASSLQWLVRGDSGNTIYF. Here the CDR3 DNA reads TGTGCCAGCAGCCTCCAATGGCTTGTTAGGGGCGACTCTGGAAACACCATATATTTT.

Only a few counts were recorded for this clone. The rearrangement uses TRBV4-2 and TRBJ1-5; no definite D call. Germline V gene sequence: CDR1 LGHNA, CDR2 YNFKEQ. Trimming cost V 0 bases and J 1 base, with 7 bases left between them. The CDR3 extends over 15 amino acids. The CDR3 DNA reads TGTGCCAGCAGCCAAGAATCGATGAGCAATCAGCCCCAGCATTTT. Residues: CASSQESMSNQPQHF.

The rearrangement uses TRBV6-4 and TRBJ2-1; D possibly matches TRBD1 or TRBD2 (5 bases each). V lost 6 bases to trimming and J lost 10 bases, with 13 bases between them. Germline V gene sequence: CDR1 MRHNA, CDR2 SNTAGT. This CDR3 is built from 12 residues. The CDR3 DNA reads as TGTGCCAGCAGGGGACCTATGGGAGAGCAGTTCTTC. Translation gives CASRGPMGEQFF.

The chain employs TRBV15 and TRBJ1-6, with D possibly matching TRBD1 (6 bases). Germline V lookup: CDR1 LNHNV, CDR2 YYDKDF (reference sequence). Trimming shortened V by 6 bases and J by 5 bases, and 14 bases separated the two germline ends. CDR3 length: 15 amino acids. CDR3 protein: CATRLDRLNNSPLHF. DNA for the CDR3: TGTGCCACCAGACTTGACAGGTTGAATAATTCACCCCTCCACTTT.

CDR3 sequence (DNA): TGTGCCAGTGGTCCTGACGTTTCTGGGGCCAACGTCCTGACTTTC. Translation: CASGPDVSGANVLTF. This chain connects TRBV19 to TRBJ2-6; D is unclear. This CDR3 is 15 amino acids long. The V and J ends lost 8 bases and 1 base respectively, with 12 bases between them. The germline V gene has CDR1 LNHDA and CDR2 SQIVND (reference sequence).

The chain employs TRBV7-3 and TRBJ1-1; D is ambiguous. The CDR3 spans 13 residues. Germline V gene sequence: CDR1 SGHTA, CDR2 FQGTGA. The V end was cut by 4 bases, the J end by 0 bases, with 6 bases between. The chain's CDR3 is CASSSGLNTEAFF. Here the CDR3 DNA reads TGTGCCAGCAGCTCAGGATTGAACACTGAAGCTTTCTTT.

The chain links TRBV7-9 to TRBJ2-4, with 10 bases fitting TRBD1. The germline CDR1 and CDR2 sequences are SEHNR and FQNEAQ (reference sequence). The CDR3 covers 16 residues. The V segment lost 3 bases and the J segment 8 bases; nucleotides outside the gene matches: 10. This CDR3 is CASSLPLTGGLDIQYF. The CDR3 DNA is TGTGCCAGCAGCTTGCCGTTGACAGGGGGCTTAGACATTCAGTACTTC.

The CDR3 here is CATSAGTGWQETQYF. Here the CDR3 DNA reads TGTGCCACCTCGGCGGGGACAGGGTGGCAAGAGACCCAGTACTTC. The chain combines TRBV24-1 with TRBJ2-5; TRBD1 matches at 9 bases. Per the germline V gene, CDR1 is KGHDR and CDR2 is SFDVKD. The CDR3 runs 15 residues. The trim removed 9 bases at V and 2 bases at J, leaving 9 bases unmatched.

This clone was recorded a few times. The rearrangement links TRBV7-3 to TRBJ2-3; weak D call: TRBD1 (6 bases). The V end was cut by 4 bases, the J end by 0 bases, with 17 bases between. Germline-derived CDR1 and CDR2 are SGHTA and FQGTGA. This CDR3 spans 17 amino acids. In DNA, the CDR3 is TGTGCCAGCAGCTCCTCGGGGACATCCTTGAGCACAGATACGCAGTATTTT. This encodes CASSSSGTSLSTDTQYF.

The rearrangement joins TRBV7-2 to TRBJ1-3; D not resolved. This CDR3 has 13 residues. Trimming removed 5 bases at V and 3 bases at J, with 8 bases between. CDR1 and CDR2 (germline): SGHTA, FQGNSA. CDR3 sequence (DNA): TGTGCCAGCAGCCCCTTAGGTGGAAACACCATATATTTT. This sequence encodes CASSPLGGNTIYF.

The V and J genes are TRBV29-1 and TRBJ1-1; a possible D gene is TRBD1 (6 bases). Germline values: CDR1 SQVTM, CDR2 ANQGSEA. The CDR3 is 14 amino acids. Trimming left V 7 bases short and J 1 base short, with 16 bases between. CDR3 DNA: TGCAGCGCCGATATGACAGGCCCGAACACTGAAGCTTTCTTT. This encodes CSADMTGPNTEAFF.

The gene calls are TRBV12-3 or TRBV12-4 and TRBJ1-1; 8 bases fit TRBD1. The CDR3 extends over 13 amino acids. V was clipped by 10 bases and J by 3 bases; unmatched bases: 7. The CDR3 reads CATADRADTEAFF. CDR3 nucleotides: TGTGCCACCGCGGACAGGGCGGACACTGAAGCTTTCTTT.

This clone has a single count. The CDR3 nucleotides read TGTGCCAGCAGTGAAGCGCCGGGGACAACCGAGACCTCCTACAATGAGCAGTTCTTC. It yields the protein CASSEAPGTTETSYNEQFF. V gene TRBV2 combines with J gene TRBJ2-1; possibly TRBD1 for D (6 bases). This CDR3 region has 19 residues. The germline V gene encodes CDR1 SNHLY and CDR2 FYNNEI. The germline V and J ends were trimmed by 0 bases and 0 bases, with 18 bases remaining between them. Together with reference TRBV2 and TRBJ2-1, the CDR3 gives the full variable domain: EPEVTQTPSHQVTQMGQEVILRCVPISNHLYFYWYRQILGQKVEFLVSFYNNEISEKSEIFDDQFSVERPDGSNFTLKIRSTKLEDSAMYFCASSEAPGTTETSYNEQFFGPGTRLTVL.

V gene TRBV3-1 (or the pseudogene TRBV3-2) combines with J gene TRBJ2-7; D not certain. Germline V CDR1 and CDR2: LGHDT, YNNKEL (reference sequence). CDR3 size: 16 residues. Trimming shortened V by 0 bases and J by 1 base, and 13 bases separated the two germline ends. This CDR3 reads CASSQESGRRSYEQYF. For the CDR3, the DNA is TGTGCCAGCAGCCAAGAATCCGGGCGCCGTTCCTACGAGCAGTACTTC.

The chain recombines TRBV27 with TRBJ1-5; TRBD1 matches 8 bases. Germline assignment: CDR1 MNHEY and CDR2 SMNVEV (reference sequence). V shed 7 bases and J 5 bases; nucleotides not matched to a gene: 10. CDR3 size: 15 residues. The CDR3 loop reads CASKPVMTGDQPQHF. The CDR3 DNA is TGTGCCAGCAAACCGGTTATGACAGGGGATCAGCCCCAGCATTTT.

The J gene is TRBJ2-7, the V gene TRBV6-6; 11 bases map to TRBD1. CDR3 length: 13 residues. V lost 10 bases and J lost 7; bases outside the gene matches: 9. CDR1 is MNHNY and CDR2 is SVGAGI in the germline V gene (reference sequence). DNA for the CDR3: TGTGCCACAAGGGTAGGGACAGGGGGAGAGCAGTACTTC. It is translated as CATRVGTGGEQYF.

This clone was recorded a few times. The V and J genes are TRBV27 and TRBJ2-1; 10 bases line up with TRBD2. Trimming took 9 bases from V and 2 from J; bases not matched to a gene: 7. This CDR3 is built from 15 residues. Germline V gene sequence: CDR1 MNHEY, CDR2 SMNVEV (reference sequence). CDR3 DNA sequence: TGTGCCAGTATGGGACTAGCGAGAACCTACAATGAGCAGTTCTTC. Translated: CASMGLARTYNEQFF.

This chain connects TRBV7-2 to TRBJ2-7; the match to TRBD2 covers 13 bases. The CDR3 consists of 17 residues. The germline CDR1 and CDR2 sequences are SGHTA and FQGNSA. The J segment lost 1 base and the V segment lost 4 bases, leaving 7 bases of the junction unmatched. CDR3 in DNA: TGTGCCAGCAGCTCCCCGGGACTAGCGGGGATGTCCTACGAGCAGTACTTC. Protein: CASSSPGLAGMSYEQYF.

The chain joins TRBV6-5 to TRBJ1-1; the D gene is possibly TRBD1 (5 bases). In germline, CDR1 is MNHEY, CDR2 SVGAGI. V was cut by 10 bases and J by 7 bases, with 10 bases left in between. The CDR3 sequence is 10 residues long. The CDR3 sequence: CATWDLEAFF. The CDR3 nucleotides are TGTGCCACTTGGGACCTTGAAGCTTTCTTT.

The chain joins TRBV5-1 to TRBJ2-4; possibly TRBD1 or TRBD2 for D (5 bases each). This CDR3 contains 17 residues. Germline V CDR1 and CDR2: SGHRS, YFSETQ. V lost 5 bases and J lost 0, with 18 bases in between. CDR3 nucleotides: TGCGCCAGCAGTAGGGACCCAGAGGAATTAGCCAAAAACATTCAGTACTTC. Protein product: CASSRDPEELAKNIQYF.

This chain connects TRBV7-2 to TRBJ1-2; D perhaps matches TRBD1 (5 bases). The CDR3 extends over 14 amino acids. Germline V gene sequence: CDR1 SGHTA, CDR2 FQGNSA. The germline V and J ends were trimmed by 1 base and 8 bases, with 14 bases remaining between them. The CDR3 protein is CASSLGLGAEGYTF. The CDR3 region has the DNA TGTGCCAGCAGCTTAGGACTAGGGGCAGAGGGCTACACCTTC.

The chain combines TRBV7-3 with TRBJ1-1; D is unresolved. Trimming cost V 5 bases and J 0 bases, with 19 bases left between them. This CDR3 spans 17 amino acids. Germline loops: CDR1 SGHTA, CDR2 FQGTGA. The CDR3: CASSRYTGGTMNTEAFF. The CDR3 DNA reads TGTGCCAGCAGCCGCTACACTGGCGGAACCATGAACACTGAAGCTTTCTTT.